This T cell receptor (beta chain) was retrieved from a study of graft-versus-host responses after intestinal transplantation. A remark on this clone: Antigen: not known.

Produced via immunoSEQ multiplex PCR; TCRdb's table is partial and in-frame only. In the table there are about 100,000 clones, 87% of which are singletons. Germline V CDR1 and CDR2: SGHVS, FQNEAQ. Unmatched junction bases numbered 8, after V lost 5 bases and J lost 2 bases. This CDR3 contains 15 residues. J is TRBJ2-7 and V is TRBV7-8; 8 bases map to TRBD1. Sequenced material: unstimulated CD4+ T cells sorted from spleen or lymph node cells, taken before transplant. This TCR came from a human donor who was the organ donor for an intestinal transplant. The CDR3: CASSASGTGPYEQYF. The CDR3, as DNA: TGTGCCAGCAGCGCATCCGGGACAGGACCCTACGAGCAGTACTTC.